The 25 T cell receptor beta chains given below trace back to one sample, sequenced in a study of response to subunit inactivated influenza vaccine. MiXCR, applied by TCRdb to the RT-PCR reads, yields one record per CDR3 protein. The profile shows almost 250,000 distinct CDR3 sequences, more than 10% of them singletons. The source material was non-naive T cells sorted from PBMCs, sampled around 14 days before vaccination. These TCRs come from a man aged 50 to 59 who received an inactivated influenza vaccine.

V is TRBV27 and J is TRBJ1-6, with 8 bases identical to TRBD1. The trim removed 0 bases at V and 9 bases at J, leaving 4 bases unmatched. The CDR3 has 15 amino acids. Germline-derived CDR1 and CDR2 are MNHEY and SMNVEV (reference sequence). In DNA, the CDR3 is TGTGCCAGCAGTTTATCGGACAGGGTTGGTTCACCCCTCCACTTT. This encodes CASSLSDRVGSPLHF.

In this sample, this clonotype turned up a few times. The CDR3 DNA follows: TGTGCCAGCAGCTCAGGGGCGGACAGGGTCTATGGCTACACCTTC. It codes for CASSSGADRVYGYTF. J is TRBJ1-2 and V is TRBV7-2; the match to TRBD1 covers 8 bases. The CDR3 spans 15 residues. V shed 4 bases, J shed 4 bases, and the junction held 8 bases outside the gene matches. Looked up from germline, CDR1 is SGHTA and CDR2 is FQGNSA.

This clonotype was seen only a few times. V usage is TRBV10-3 and J usage is TRBJ2-3; D ambiguous. The CDR3 sequence is 13 residues long. Germline assignment: CDR1 ENHRY and CDR2 SYGVKD. The V end lost 6 bases, the J end lost 6 bases, and 13 bases lay between the germline ends. The CDR3 reads CAIRVQGADTQYF. The CDR3 DNA follows: TGTGCCATCAGGGTACAAGGCGCGGATACGCAGTATTTT.

This clonotype is medium-sized in the sample. J is TRBJ2-3 and V is TRBV5-1, with 10 bases that match TRBD2. The germline V gene has CDR1 SGHRS and CDR2 YFSETQ. This CDR3 is built from 16 residues. Trimming removed 4 bases from V and 7 bases from J; junction bases left unmatched: 12. The CDR3 coding sequence is TGCGCCAGCAGCACCGAACCTAGCGGGGGAGAGCATACGCAGTATTTT. Its translation: CASSTEPSGGEHTQYF. Full variable domain (rest looked up from reference TRBV5-1 and TRBJ2-3): KAGVTQTPRYLIKTRGQQVTLSCSPISGHRSVSWYQQTPGQGLQFLFEYFSETQRNKGNFPGRFSGRQFSNSRSEMNVSTLELGDSALYLCASSTEPSGGEHTQYFGPGTRLTVL.

This clonotype was detected a few times. This rearrangement joins TRBV30 to TRBJ2-7, with D perhaps assigned TRBD1 or TRBD2 (7 bases each). Germline CDR1 reads GTSNPN; CDR2 reads SVGIG (reference sequence). V lost 4 bases, J lost 0 bases, and 22 bases lay in between. This CDR3 contains 17 residues. The CDR3 bases are TGTGCCTGGATGGTTCGACTTCAGGGGGGGGTCTCCTACGAGCAGTACTTC. It specifies CAWMVRLQGGVSYEQYF.

The rearrangement uses TRBV6-5 and TRBJ1-4, with D uncertain. Germline loops: CDR1 MNHEY, CDR2 SVGAGI. Deletions cut 0 bases from V and 8 bases from J, with 13 bases between. The CDR3 totals 15 residues. The CDR3 DNA reads TGTGCCAGCAGTTACTCCGGGCGCCGCGGAGAAAAACTGTTTTTT. Translating it yields CASSYSGRRGEKLFF.

The J gene is TRBJ1-5, the V gene TRBV6-2 or TRBV6-3, with 8 bases fitting TRBD1. Germline-derived CDR1 and CDR2 are MNHEY and SVGEGT. The CDR3 runs to 16 residues. V lost 5 bases and J lost 2; bases outside the gene matches: 8. DNA of the CDR3: TGTGCCAGCAGTCCACTGGCGACAGGGGGCAATCAGCCCCAGCATTTT. Protein: CASSPLATGGNQPQHF.

This clonotype was found a few times. The chain uses TRBV19 and TRBJ2-7; D remains ambiguous. CDR3 length: 12 residues. The germline V gene has CDR1 LNHDA and CDR2 SQIVND (reference sequence). V dropped 3 bases and J dropped 3 bases, with 6 bases sitting between them. This chain's CDR3 is CASSIKGYEQYF. For the CDR3, the DNA is TGTGCCAGTAGTATCAAGGGCTACGAGCAGTACTTC. The variable domain in full, with the rest retrieved from reference TRBV19 and TRBJ2-7, is DGGITQSPKYLFRKEGQNVTLSCEQNLNHDAMYWYRQDPGQGLRLIYYSQIVNDFQKGDIAEGYSVSREKKESFPLTVTSAQKNPTAFYLCASSIKGYEQYFGPGTRLTVT.

This clonotype occurred a few times. The CDR3 is CSTGDRGPYEQYF. The CDR3 region has the DNA TGCAGTACGGGTGACAGGGGCCCCTACGAGCAGTACTTC. The chain combines TRBV20-1 with TRBJ2-7, with 8 bases lining up with TRBD1. In germline, CDR1 is DFQATT, CDR2 SNEGSKA (reference sequence). After removal of 8 bases from V and 2 bases from J, the junction contained 8 bases not matched to a gene. This CDR3 has 13 residues.

This clonotype has only a few counts. The chain uses TRBV4-2 and TRBJ1-1; D is unresolved. CDR1 and CDR2 from the germline V gene are LGHNA and YNFKEQ. V lost 1 base, J lost 7 bases, and 13 bases lay in between. CDR3 length equals 14 residues. The CDR3 DNA sequence: TGTGCCAGCAGCCAAGGGAAAGGGTTGGATGAAGCTTTCTTT. Its protein is CASSQGKGLDEAFF.

The chain is built from TRBV6-5 and TRBJ2-7; D gene unclear. Germline V CDR1 and CDR2: MNHEY, SVGAGI. The germline V and J ends were trimmed by 4 bases and 6 bases, with 7 bases remaining between them. CDR3 size: 11 residues. In DNA form, the CDR3 reads TGTGCCAGCAGTTCCGTATCCGAGCAGTACTTC. Protein: CASSSVSEQYF.

This clonotype has only a few counts. This chain joins TRBV5-1 and TRBJ2-1, with D perhaps matching TRBD1 or TRBD2 (5 bases each). The CDR3 extends over 15 amino acids. Trimming took 0 bases from V and 9 from J, leaving 16 bases between them. Per the germline V gene, CDR1 is SGHRS and CDR2 is YFSETQ. The CDR3 here is CASSLGTWDGGEQFF. CDR3 sequence (DNA): TGCGCCAGCAGCTTGGGGACCTGGGACGGTGGTGAGCAGTTCTTC.

The sample holds a few counts of this clonotype. The V gene is TRBV7-2, the J gene TRBJ1-1, with TRBD1 identical over 9 bases. The ends lost 5 bases at V and 4 bases at J; junction bases unmatched: 8. This CDR3 has 15 amino acids. From germline, CDR1 is SGHTA and CDR2 FQGNSA. CDR3 protein: CASSPQTGGGTEAFF. The CDR3 DNA is TGTGCCAGCAGCCCACAGACAGGGGGGGGCACTGAAGCTTTCTTT.

This clonotype was seen at least ten times. The chain joins TRBV11-2 to TRBJ2-3, with 10 bases fitting TRBD2. The CDR3 length is 18 residues. V gave up 0 bases and J gave up 4 bases; unmatched junction bases: 10. Germline-derived CDR1 and CDR2 are SGHAT and FQNNGV. The chain's CDR3 is CASSLDTLAGDSADTQYF. CDR3 nucleotide sequence: TGTGCCAGCAGCTTAGATACCCTAGCGGGAGATAGCGCAGATACGCAGTATTTT.

The table lists this clonotype with many counts. The chain links TRBV5-6 to TRBJ2-7; tentatively, D is TRBD1 (5 bases). This CDR3 is 15 amino acids long. Germline-derived CDR1 and CDR2 are SGHDT and YYEEEE. The V end was cut by 6 bases, the J end by 5 bases, with 21 bases between. The CDR3 loop reads CASTVGGRVSNEQYF. The CDR3 DNA reads as TGTGCCAGCACCGTAGGTGGCAGGGTTAGCAACGAGCAGTACTTC.

This sequence joins TRBV20-1 and TRBJ2-1; D uncertain. Deletions cut 1 base from V and 12 bases from J, with 16 bases between. Germline V gene data show CDR1 as DFQATT and CDR2 as SNEGSKA (reference sequence). The CDR3 totals 13 residues. The CDR3 sequence: CSARATTAVSQFF. CDR3 coding DNA: TGCAGTGCTAGAGCAACGACGGCCGTCTCGCAGTTCTTC.

The rearrangement links TRBV20-1 to TRBJ2-3, with 8 positions matching TRBD2. V dropped 1 base and J dropped 0; count of bases not matched to a gene: 6. Germline CDR1 DFQATT, CDR2 SNEGSKA (reference sequence). The CDR3 loop spans 16 amino acids. The CDR3 reads CSARALLAESTDTQYF. For the CDR3, the DNA is TGCAGTGCTAGAGCCTTACTAGCGGAGAGCACAGATACGCAGTATTTT.

This clonotype has at least ten counts. The chain combines TRBV6-1 with TRBJ1-2; 7 bases are a match to TRBD1. J lost 1 base, V lost 6 bases, and 5 bases had no gene match. The CDR3 runs to 14 residues. Looked up from germline, CDR1 is MNHNS and CDR2 is SASEGT. CDR3 sequence: CASRPGTVNYGYTF. Here the CDR3 DNA reads TGTGCCAGCAGGCCCGGGACAGTTAACTATGGCTACACCTTC.

This clonotype came up a few times. The V and J genes are TRBV27 and TRBJ2-5; 16 bases fit TRBD2. In germline, CDR1 is MNHEY, CDR2 SMNVEV (reference sequence). The CDR3 loop spans 14 amino acids. The V and J ends lost 6 bases and 5 bases, in that order; junction bases with no gene match: 0. The CDR3 nucleotides read TGTGCCAGCAGGGGACTAGCGGGAGGGGAGACCCAGTACTTC. Its translation: CASRGLAGGETQYF.

In this sample, this clonotype turned up a few times. The J gene is TRBJ2-5, the V gene TRBV28, with TRBD2 matching 8 bases. From germline, CDR1 is MDHEN and CDR2 SYDVKM. The CDR3 covers 16 residues. V shed 6 bases, J shed 5 bases, and the junction held 14 bases outside the gene matches. The chain's CDR3 is CASSPLGRGGRETQYF. The CDR3 DNA is TGTGCCAGCAGCCCACTTGGACGGGGGGGCCGGGAGACCCAGTACTTC.

This chain joins TRBV20-1 and TRBJ1-2; D is ambiguous. The ends were cut back, 7 bases at V and 0 bases at J, with 9 bases in the middle. Germline loops: CDR1 DFQATT, CDR2 SNEGSKA (reference sequence). The CDR3 length is 12 residues. The CDR3: CSDRRTNYGYTF. The CDR3 DNA reads as TGCAGTGACAGACGGACTAACTATGGCTACACCTTC.

This clonotype was counted many times. The chain recombines TRBV20-1 with TRBJ1-5; D ambiguous. Deletions cut 1 base from V and 0 bases from J, with 13 bases between. Germline loops: CDR1 DFQATT, CDR2 SNEGSKA (reference sequence). The CDR3 runs 16 residues. CDR3 sequence (DNA): TGCAGTGCTAGAGCCGAATGGGAGAATAGCAATCAGCCCCAGCATTTT. Protein: CSARAEWENSNQPQHF.

This clonotype was seen more than once but under ten times. This chain links TRBV5-1 with TRBJ2-5, with D tentatively TRBD1 or TRBD2 (5 bases each). The V end lost 0 bases, the J end lost 2 bases, and 11 bases lay between the germline ends. There are 15 residues in the CDR3. The V gene's germline CDR1 is SGHRS and CDR2 YFSETQ. The CDR3 DNA follows: TGCGCCAGCAGCTTGGGGGGGACGGTGCAAGAGACCCAGTACTTC. This gives the protein CASSLGGTVQETQYF.

The chain couples TRBV10-3 to TRBJ2-3, with D possibly TRBD1 on 6 matching bases. Germline V gene sequence: CDR1 ENHRY, CDR2 SYGVKD. The ends were cut back, 2 bases at V and 3 bases at J, with 24 bases in the middle. The CDR3 extends over 19 amino acids. Written as DNA, the CDR3 is TGTGCCATCAGTGAGCCCAAGACCGGGACAATAATTGTGACAGATACGCAGTATTTT. This codes for CAISEPKTGTIIVTDTQYF.

This clonotype was seen more than once but under ten times. The chain links TRBV20-1 to TRBJ2-7, with 8 bases aligning to TRBD1. V lost 2 bases to trimming and J lost 5 bases; unmatched junction nucleotides: 11. Germline lookup yields CDR1 DFQATT and CDR2 SNEGSKA (reference sequence). This CDR3 region has 15 residues. The chain's CDR3 is CSARSYPTGEHEQYF. CDR3 nucleotides: TGCAGTGCTAGATCCTACCCGACAGGGGAACACGAGCAGTACTTC.